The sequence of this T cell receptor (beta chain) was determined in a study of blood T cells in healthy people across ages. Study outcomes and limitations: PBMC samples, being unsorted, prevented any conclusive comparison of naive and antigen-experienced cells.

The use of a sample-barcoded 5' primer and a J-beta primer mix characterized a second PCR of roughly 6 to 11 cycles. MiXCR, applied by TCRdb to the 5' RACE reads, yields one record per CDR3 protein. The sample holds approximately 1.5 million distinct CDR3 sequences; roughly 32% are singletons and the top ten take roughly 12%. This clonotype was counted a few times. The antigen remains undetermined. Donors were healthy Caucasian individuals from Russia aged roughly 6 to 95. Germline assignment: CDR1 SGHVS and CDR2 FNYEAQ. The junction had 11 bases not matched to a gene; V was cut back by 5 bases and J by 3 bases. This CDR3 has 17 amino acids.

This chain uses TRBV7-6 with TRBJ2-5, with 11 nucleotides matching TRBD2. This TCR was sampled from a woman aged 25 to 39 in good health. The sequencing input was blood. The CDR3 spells CASSPGFSGGVKETQYF. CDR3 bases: TGTGCCAGCAGCCCAGGATTTAGCGGGGGGGTAAAAGAGACCCAGTACTTC.